This T cell receptor beta chain comes out of a study of blood T cell repertoires in COVID-19. In this sample, this clone turned up a few times. The table came from immunoSEQ multiplex PCR; TCRdb's copy has only in-frame clones and leaves some out. The data hold over 200,000 clones, with around nine tenths observed a single time. After removal of 3 bases from V and 2 bases from J, the junction contained 6 bases not matched to a gene. Germline CDR1 ENHRY, CDR2 SYGVKD. The CDR3 loop spans 15 amino acids. This chain links TRBV10-3 with TRBJ2-7; TRBD2 agrees at 8 bases. The sequence was obtained from a woman in her thirties with acute COVID-19. Sequenced material: PBMCs or T cells enriched from blood (not recorded which). The CDR3 here is CAISDRGGPAYEQYF. CDR3 DNA: TGTGCCATCAGTGACCGCGGGGGGCCCGCCTACGAGCAGTACTTC.